The entry below describes one T cell receptor (beta chain). This sample was included in a study of radiation and T cells in renal cell carcinoma. Germline V lookup: CDR1 SGHTA, CDR2 FQGNSA. The CDR3 covers 15 residues. Trimming stripped 4 bases from V and 0 bases from J, with 10 bases between. As for time point: blood 4 weeks post-SBRT, at nephrectomy. Treatment in this sample: 15 Gy SBRT to primary tumor, nephrectomy 4 weeks later. Nephrectomy followed 15 Gy stereotactic body radiation by 4 weeks. This table comes from immunoSEQ multiplex PCR, and its TCRdb copy is limited to in-frame clones, with some not included. This table holds about 78,000 clones, 80% to 90% found once.

The source is a woman aged 70-85 years with renal cell carcinoma. Sequencing used blood, obtained from a patient whose treatment included radiotherapy and nephrectomy. This chain uses TRBV7-2 with TRBJ2-1, with D maybe TRBD2 (5 bases). The CDR3 here is CASSWTRSSYNEQFF. The CDR3 DNA reads TGTGCCAGCAGCTGGACTCGTAGCTCCTACAATGAGCAGTTCTTC.